A single sample gave rise to the 25 T cell receptor delta chains below, sequenced in a study of Vδ1+ human thymocytes. RNA was extracted from the cells and then reverse transcribed. Pooled V-gene forward primers with one constant-region reverse primer generated the CDR3 amplicons by multiplex PCR. TCRdb re-processed the multiplex PCR reads via CATT. The repertoire consists of some 25,000 delta-chain clones, with 7.4% occurring once and the leading ten covering about 1%. Regarding the study as a whole: Thymic TRG and TRD repertoires appeared highly polyclonal.

These receptors' targets are unknown. Source material: Vdelta1+ gamma-delta thymocytes from the thymus. Subset defined: FACS-sorted CD3+ TCRalphabeta- TCRVdelta1+ TCRVdelta2- thymocytes. The receptors come from a girl under three years old who had congenital heart surgery.

The chain couples TRDV1 to TRDJ1, with a weak D call TRDD2 (6 bases). Trimming pared 0 bases from V and 0 bases from J, leaving 14 bases between. Germline V gene sequence: CDR1 TSWWSYY, CDR2 QGS. The CDR3 covers 17 residues. CDR3 amino acids: CALGELPSYLYTDKLIF. DNA for the CDR3: TGTGCTCTTGGGGAACTACCGTCCTACTTGTACACCGATAAACTCATCTTT.

This clone was seen once. The DNA is left out, because the CDR3 cannot be placed on it with certainty; the CDR3 is given as TCRdb lists it. Although no V gene was called, TRDJ1 is the J gene; TRDD3 was called by the table and not checked on the DNA. The CDR3 region is 19 residues in length, termini included. The CDR3: CALGNGYVCRLGDIHKLIF.

The V call is TRDV1, the J call TRDJ2; D is undetermined. The CDR3 runs 16 residues. Per germline, CDR1 TSWWSYY and CDR2 QGS. Trimming cost V 3 bases and J 2 bases, with 13 bases left between them. The CDR3 protein is CALGDISAGLTAQLFF. CDR3 nucleotides: TGTGCTCTTGGGGACATCTCCGCAGGGTTGACAGCACAACTCTTCTTT.

The sample holds a few counts of this clone. This chain joins TRDV1 and TRDJ1; 10 bases are a match to TRDD3. There are 20 residues in the CDR3. Trimming cost V 3 bases and J 0 bases; bases outside gene matches: 16. Germline V gene data show CDR1 as TSWWSYY and CDR2 as QGS. CDR3 amino acids: CALGDLLGGGYFGYTDKLIF. For the CDR3, the DNA is TGTGCTCTTGGGGACCTCCTAGGTGGGGGATACTTCGGGTACACCGATAAACTCATCTTT.

In its sample, this clone was seen a few times. The chain links TRDV1 to TRDJ1; the match to TRDD3 covers 9 bases. CDR1 and CDR2 from the germline V gene are TSWWSYY and QGS. The CDR3 spans 18 residues. Germline trimming cut 3 bases from V and 0 bases from J; bases unmatched to any gene: 11. The CDR3 DNA follows: TGTGCTCTTGGGGACCCCCTTCATACTGGGGGAAACACCGATAAACTCATCTTT. As protein: CALGDPLHTGGNTDKLIF.

This clone appeared a few times. The chain employs TRDV1 and TRDJ1; no definite D call. Trimming took off 3 bases at V and 3 bases at J, with 23 bases between the two ends. The CDR3 runs 18 residues. Germline V gene data show CDR1 as TSWWSYY and CDR2 as QGS. The CDR3 spells CALGDWTLGSPLADKLIF. The DNA for the CDR3 is TGTGCTCTTGGGGATTGGACCCTTGGATCACCTCTCGCCGATAAACTCATCTTT.

This clone was detected a few times. The chain carries TRDV1 and TRDJ1; no clear D gene. The germline gives CDR1 TSWWSYY, CDR2 QGS. Deletions cut 0 bases from V and 5 bases from J, with 22 bases between. The CDR3 totals 18 residues. CDR3 sequence: CALGELLDLIYNSDKLIF. In nucleotides, the CDR3 is TGTGCTCTTGGGGAACTCCTCGATCTAATTTACAACTCGGATAAACTCATCTTT.

The chain employs TRDV1 and TRDJ1; D is uncertain. The V and J ends lost 4 bases and 4 bases respectively, with 25 bases between them. The length of the CDR3 is 18 residues. Germline loops: CDR1 TSWWSYY, CDR2 QGS. DNA of the CDR3: TGTGCTCTTGGGGGGGTCCCTCAAAAAGCCCCTGCTGGCGATAAACTCATCTTT. It translates to CALGGVPQKAPAGDKLIF.

The rearrangement links TRDV1 to TRDJ1; 8 bases are a match to TRDD3. The CDR3 totals 15 residues. Germline CDR1 is TSWWSYY and CDR2 is QGS. J gave up 4 bases and V 3 bases, and 7 bases lay outside the gene matches. In DNA, the CDR3 is TGTGCTCTTGGGGAGTTGAGGGATACGGTCGATAAACTCATCTTT. Its translation: CALGELRDTVDKLIF.

This clone turned up a few times. The rearrangement links TRDV1 to TRDJ1, with TRDD3 matching 9 bases. CDR3 length: 22 amino acids. The junction had 23 bases not matched to a gene; V was cut back by 1 base and J by 2 bases. From germline, CDR1 is TSWWSYY and CDR2 QGS. The CDR3 spells CALGEQGLPLGIRVVVTDKLIF. The DNA of the CDR3 is TGTGCTCTTGGGGAACAGGGCCTTCCCCTGGGGATACGGGTTGTTGTGACCGATAAACTCATCTTT.

The rearrangement uses TRDV1 and TRDJ1, with D possibly being TRDD2 or TRDD3 (5 bases each). This CDR3 has 22 amino acids. V was trimmed by 11 bases and J by 1 base, leaving 41 bases between them. CDR1 TSWWSYY and CDR2 QGS come from the germline V gene. CDR3 nucleotide sequence: TGTGCTTATGGTCCTTCGCTTCTGCGCTGGGATCCCATACGACAGGGCACCGATAAACTCATCTTT. It encodes CAYGPSLLRWDPIRQGTDKLIF.

This clone was picked up a small number of times. The chain is built from TRDV1 and TRDJ1; D may be TRDD3 (6 bases). The V end lost 3 bases, the J end lost 4 bases, and 15 bases lay between the germline ends. The CDR3 runs 15 residues. Germline loops: CDR1 TSWWSYY, CDR2 QGS. CDR3 residues: CALGETVGGYDKLIF. The DNA for the CDR3 is TGTGCTCTTGGGGAGACCGTTGGGGGGTACGATAAACTCATCTTT.

V is TRDV1 and J is TRDJ1, with 8 bases that match TRDD2. CDR1 TSWWSYY and CDR2 QGS come from the germline V gene. Germline trimming cut 1 base from V and 0 bases from J; bases unmatched to any gene: 19. The CDR3 spans 21 residues. The CDR3 DNA follows: TGTGCTCTTGGGGAACGGGCCTTCCTAACAACCGGGGGAGAGTACACCGATAAACTCATCTTT. This sequence encodes CALGERAFLTTGGEYTDKLIF.

This sequence joins TRDV1 and TRDJ1; weak D call: TRDD3 (6 bases). Trimming left V 5 bases short and J 0 bases short, with 19 bases between. CDR3 length: 17 amino acids. The germline V gene has CDR1 TSWWSYY and CDR2 QGS. CDR3: CALGQRVRGSYTDKLIF. The CDR3 region has the DNA TGTGCTCTTGGGCAAAGGGTCCGGGGGAGCTACACCGATAAACTCATCTTT.

The sample holds a few counts of this clone. V gene TRDV1 combines with J gene TRDJ1; D perhaps matches TRDD3 (7 bases). This CDR3 is built from 22 residues. Trimming removed 0 bases from V and 2 bases from J, with 31 bases in between. The germline V gene has CDR1 TSWWSYY and CDR2 QGS. The CDR3 spells CALGELGSNPVLPVLGTDKLIF. In DNA form, the CDR3 reads TGTGCTCTTGGGGAACTAGGCTCAAATCCGGTCCTACCGGTACTGGGGACCGATAAACTCATCTTT.

This clone was observed a few times. This rearrangement joins TRDV1 to TRDJ1; 10 nucleotides line up with TRDD3. This CDR3 has 19 amino acids. The V and J ends lost 9 bases and 3 bases, in that order; junction bases with no gene match: 22. The germline CDR1 and CDR2 sequences are TSWWSYY and QGS. CDR3 DNA: TGTGCTCTGGTGGCGGGTTCCACCTGGGGGATAGAATTTTCCGATAAACTCATCTTT. As protein: CALVAGSTWGIEFSDKLIF.

This clone was seen more than once but under ten times. V usage is TRDV1 and J usage is TRDJ1, with 8 bases aligning to TRDD3. Trimming at V came to 1 base and at J to 3 bases, leaving 13 bases not matched to a gene. Germline assignment: CDR1 TSWWSYY and CDR2 QGS. There are 18 residues in the CDR3. The CDR3 DNA is TGTGCTCTTGGGGAACCCCCTCCGGAGTGGGGGATTGCCGATAAACTCATCTTT. Protein sequence: CALGEPPPEWGIADKLIF.

There are a few counts of this clone. The gene calls are TRDV1 and TRDJ1; D gene ambiguous. This CDR3 is built from 16 residues. V was pared by 4 bases and J by 2 bases, with 17 bases between. The germline gives CDR1 TSWWSYY, CDR2 QGS. CDR3 protein: CALGVLREGRTDKLIF. CDR3 DNA: TGTGCTCTTGGGGTCCTGAGAGAAGGCCGGACCGATAAACTCATCTTT.

The rearrangement joins TRDV1 to TRDJ1; 9 bases agree with TRDD3. CDR1 TSWWSYY and CDR2 QGS come from the germline V gene. V lost 4 bases to trimming and J lost 2 bases; unmatched junction nucleotides: 26. The CDR3 totals 22 residues. For the CDR3, the DNA is TGTGCTCTTGGGGGCCTCGCCCTTCCCACGTCGGGGGATACAAGGTGTACCGATAAACTCATCTTT. Translating gives CALGGLALPTSGDTRCTDKLIF.

The rearrangement uses TRDV1 and TRDJ1; D gene uncertain. The CDR3 is 13 amino acids. CDR1 TSWWSYY and CDR2 QGS come from the germline V gene. The V end lost 4 bases, the J end lost 8 bases, and 14 bases lay between the germline ends. CDR3 region: CALGGFTPEKLIF. The CDR3 nucleotides are TGTGCTCTTGGGGGGTTTACACCGGAGAAACTCATCTTT.

This clone was found a few times. V and J are TRDV1 and TRDJ1; 9 nucleotides align to TRDD3. There are 18 residues in the CDR3. V lost 0 bases, J lost 11 bases, and 19 bases stayed unmatched. Germline-derived CDR1 and CDR2 are TSWWSYY and QGS. CDR3 loop: CALGELRTRKGDTHRLIF. The CDR3 DNA reads as TGTGCTCTTGGGGAACTTAGGACTCGTAAGGGGGATACTCACCGTCTCATCTTT.

This sequence joins TRDV1 and TRDJ1; the D gene is possibly TRDD3 (5 bases). This CDR3 spans 17 amino acids. Trimming took 3 bases from V and 2 from J, leaving 19 bases between them. Per germline, CDR1 TSWWSYY and CDR2 QGS. Here the CDR3 reads CALGDIRGGGRTDKLIF. CDR3 coding DNA: TGTGCTCTTGGGGACATACGTGGAGGTGGGAGGACCGATAAACTCATCTTT.

By share, this clone counts as medium-sized. The V gene is TRDV2, the J gene TRDJ1, with 13 bases matching TRDD3. Germline CDR1 is GEAIGNYY and CDR2 is EKD. The CDR3 consists of 18 residues. V lost 3 bases to trimming and J lost 3 bases; unmatched junction nucleotides: 12. As DNA, the CDR3 is TGTGCCTGTGACCCTCCTACTGGGGGATACGCGCGGGCCGATAAACTCATCTTT. Its protein is CACDPPTGGYARADKLIF.

This chain uses TRDV1 with TRDJ1; 10 bases line up with TRDD3. TCRdb supplies no J gene; here it was assigned by aligning the nucleotide sequence to germline. From germline, CDR1 is TSWWSYY and CDR2 QGS. This CDR3 has 19 residues. V dropped 0 bases and J dropped 0; count of bases not matched to a gene: 10. Here the CDR3 DNA reads TGTGCTCTTGGGGAACTTTGGTGGGGGGATACGCAGTACACCGATAAACTCATCTTT. Translation gives CALGELWWGDTQYTDKLIF.

The chain links TRDV1 to TRDJ1, with D maybe TRDD3 (6 bases). V lost 1 base, J lost 2 bases, and 23 bases lay in between. This CDR3 is built from 19 residues. Germline V gene lookup returns CDR1 TSWWSYY and CDR2 QGS. CDR3 in amino acids: CALGEPALTHGGRTDKLIF. The CDR3 bases are TGTGCTCTTGGGGAACCAGCCCTGACTCATGGGGGCCGTACCGATAAACTCATCTTT.